Following are 25 T cell receptor beta chains from one sample sequenced in a study of monozygotic twins with inflammatory bowel disease. TCRdb reprocessed the 5' RACE reads, with one entry per CDR3 protein and no DNA. This sample carries a few hundred thousand distinct CDR3 sequences, with roughly 1.5% going to the ten biggest clones. What was sequenced was blood. The receptors here all came from a human donor with ulcerative colitis or Crohn's disease, or a healthy co-twin of an affected twin (not recorded which).

The rearrangement uses TRBV19 and TRBJ1-5; TCRdb calls TRBD1, which cannot be checked without DNA. The CDR3 sequence is 13 residues long. CDR1 and CDR2 from the germline V gene are LNHDA and SQIVND (reference sequence). The chain's CDR3 is CASSISGIQPQHF.

The chain has TRBV2 and TRBJ2-3; without DNA, the TCRdb call of TRBD2 cannot be checked. In germline, CDR1 is SNHLY, CDR2 FYNNEI. This CDR3 has 15 amino acids. This CDR3 is CASSLFSGDTDTQYF.

This chain connects TRBV15 to TRBJ2-7. Germline V gene sequence: CDR1 LNHNV, CDR2 YYDKDF (reference sequence). CDR3 length equals 11 residues. This CDR3 reads CATSNSYEQYF.

The CDR3 is CSARARLVRTVPSNTEAFF. This chain connects TRBV20-1 to TRBJ1-1; no DNA is available, so the TRBD1 call from TCRdb remains unchecked. CDR1 and CDR2 from the germline V gene are DFQATT and SNEGSKA (reference sequence). The CDR3 has 19 residues.

This chain uses TRBV10-3 with TRBJ2-3; TCRdb proposes TRBD1, but this gene call is untestable without DNA. The CDR3 covers 14 residues. The germline gives CDR1 ENHRY, CDR2 SYGVKD. CDR3 amino acids: CAIRNGGGQDTQYF.

The chain links TRBV5-1 to TRBJ1-2; the D gene TCRdb calls, TRBD1, cannot be checked with no DNA. Germline V gene data show CDR1 as SGHRS and CDR2 as YFSETQ. This CDR3 has 13 amino acids. The CDR3: CASRRQGANGYTF.

This chain uses TRBV2 with TRBJ2-2; TCRdb proposes TRBD1, but this gene call is untestable without DNA. The germline V gene encodes CDR1 SNHLY and CDR2 FYNNEI. The CDR3 has 15 residues. This chain's CDR3 is CASSGDGSNTGELFF.

This chain links TRBV12-3 or TRBV12-4 with TRBJ2-5. The CDR3 extends over 12 amino acids. The CDR3 here is CASSLIRETQYF.

The J gene is TRBJ1-6, the V gene TRBV18; the TRBD1 assignment by TCRdb is unverifiable without DNA. The CDR3 is 15 amino acids. Per the germline V gene, CDR1 is KGHSH and CDR2 is LQKENI. CDR3 loop: CASSSFGQGDSPLHF.

V gene TRBV12-3 or TRBV12-4 combines with J gene TRBJ2-5; TCRdb outputs TRBD1, but without DNA this stays unchecked. There are 14 residues in the CDR3. This CDR3 is CASSQRTGQETQYF.

The gene calls are TRBV29-1 and TRBJ2-5; the D call of TRBD1 rests on TCRdb alone, since no DNA is present to check it. From germline, CDR1 is SQVTM and CDR2 ANQGSEA. This CDR3 region has 14 residues. CDR3 in amino acids: CSVEDWDSQETQYF.

J is TRBJ2-6 and V is TRBV5-5; TCRdb's D call of TRBD1 is untestable without DNA. CDR3 length: 17 residues. The germline V gene encodes CDR1 SGHKS and CDR2 YYEKEE (reference sequence). The CDR3 spells CASSLVQGSAGANVLTF.

The chain couples TRBV5-6 to TRBJ1-1; the TCRdb D gene call, TRBD1, has no DNA to confirm it. CDR3 size: 15 residues. Germline lookup yields CDR1 SGHDT and CDR2 YYEEEE. CDR3 loop: CASSTLDRANTEAFF.

This chain links TRBV3-1 with TRBJ2-7; the TCRdb D gene call, TRBD1, has no DNA to confirm it. The CDR3 has 14 amino acids. Germline CDR1 reads LGHDT; CDR2 reads YNNKEL (reference sequence). This chain's CDR3 is CASSRSGGGYEQYF.

The chain joins TRBV7-2 to TRBJ1-2. The CDR3 runs to 12 residues. The germline V gene has CDR1 SGHTA and CDR2 FQGNSA. The CDR3 protein is CASSFGKDGYTF.

The gene calls are TRBV15 and TRBJ2-4; the D gene TCRdb calls, TRBD1, cannot be checked with no DNA. CDR1 LNHNV and CDR2 YYDKDF come from the germline V gene (reference sequence). The CDR3 covers 15 residues. The CDR3 protein is CATSPGGAGKNIQYF.

This chain connects TRBV12-3 or TRBV12-4 to TRBJ2-5; TCRdb's D gene call, TRBD1, goes unchecked for lack of DNA. This CDR3 spans 15 amino acids. CDR3 in amino acids: CASTNSDRERETQYF.

V and J are TRBV6-6 and TRBJ2-3; as DNA is missing, the TRBD1 call by TCRdb cannot be tested. Germline V CDR1 and CDR2: MNHNY, SVGAGI (reference sequence). The CDR3 length is 14 residues. The CDR3 loop is CASSTSGSLDTQYF.

The chain carries TRBV3-1 and TRBJ2-1. The CDR3 is made up of 12 amino acids. The germline V gene has CDR1 LGHDT and CDR2 YNNKEL (reference sequence). This chain's CDR3 is CASSPPNNEQFF.

CDR3 sequence reads: CASSLGERLEAFF. This chain uses TRBV7-6 with TRBJ1-1. The CDR3 loop spans 13 amino acids. The V gene's germline CDR1 is SGHVS and CDR2 FNYEAQ.

This chain uses TRBV7-9 with TRBJ2-1; the D call from TCRdb, TRBD2, cannot be confirmed without DNA. This CDR3 region has 16 residues. Per the germline V gene, CDR1 is SEHNR and CDR2 is FQNEAQ (reference sequence). CDR3 sequence reads: CASSFKRLAGGNEQFF.

The rearrangement uses TRBV5-1 and TRBJ2-5; TCRdb proposes TRBD1, but this gene call is untestable without DNA. CDR1 and CDR2 from the germline V gene are SGHRS and YFSETQ. The CDR3 has 14 amino acids. The CDR3 sequence: CASSLALTGETQYF.

CDR3 in amino acids: CASLPSGRGSYEQYF. The J gene is TRBJ2-7, the V gene TRBV7-8; without DNA, the TCRdb call of TRBD2 cannot be checked. Germline assignment: CDR1 SGHVS and CDR2 FQNEAQ. This CDR3 has 15 residues.

The rearrangement uses TRBV20-1 and TRBJ1-5; checking the TCRdb D call of TRBD1 is not possible without DNA. Germline V gene data show CDR1 as DFQATT and CDR2 as SNEGSKA (reference sequence). The CDR3 consists of 16 residues. The CDR3 loop is CSARTLAVHSNQPQHF.

This sequence joins TRBV3-1 and TRBJ2-2. CDR3 length: 14 residues. Germline V gene sequence: CDR1 LGHDT, CDR2 YNNKEL (reference sequence). The CDR3 spells CASSRAGLTGELFF.